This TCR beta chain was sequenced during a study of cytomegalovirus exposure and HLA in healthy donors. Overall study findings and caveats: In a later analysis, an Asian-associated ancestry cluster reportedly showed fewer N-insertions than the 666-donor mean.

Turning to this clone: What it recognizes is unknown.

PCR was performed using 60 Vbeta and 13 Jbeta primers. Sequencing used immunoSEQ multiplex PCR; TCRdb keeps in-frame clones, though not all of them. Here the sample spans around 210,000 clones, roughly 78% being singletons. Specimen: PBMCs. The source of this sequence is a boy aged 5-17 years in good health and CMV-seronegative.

The chain's CDR3 is CASSSSGSERREQFF. For the CDR3, the DNA is TGTGCCAGCAGTTCTAGCGGGAGTGAAAGAAGAGAGCAGTTCTTC. V usage is TRBV6-6 and J usage is TRBJ2-1; TRBD2 matches 10 bases. Unmatched junction bases numbered 10, after V lost 4 bases and J lost 10 bases. Germline assignment: CDR1 MNHNY and CDR2 SVGAGI (reference sequence). This CDR3 comprises 15 residues.